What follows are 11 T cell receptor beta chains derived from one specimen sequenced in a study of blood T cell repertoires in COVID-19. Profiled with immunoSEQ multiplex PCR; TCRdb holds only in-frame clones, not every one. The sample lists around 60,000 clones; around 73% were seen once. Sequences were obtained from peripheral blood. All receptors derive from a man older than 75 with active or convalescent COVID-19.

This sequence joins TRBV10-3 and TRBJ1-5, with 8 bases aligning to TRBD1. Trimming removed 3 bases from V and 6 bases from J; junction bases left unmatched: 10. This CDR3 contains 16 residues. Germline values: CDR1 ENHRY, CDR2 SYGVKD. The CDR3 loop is CAISERTLTGVQPQHF. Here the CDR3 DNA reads TGTGCCATCAGTGAACGAACCCTGACAGGGGTTCAGCCCCAGCATTTT.

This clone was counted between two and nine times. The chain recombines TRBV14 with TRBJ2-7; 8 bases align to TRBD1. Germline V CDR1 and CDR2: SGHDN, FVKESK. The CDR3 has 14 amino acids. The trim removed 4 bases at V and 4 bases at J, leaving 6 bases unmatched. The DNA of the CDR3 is TGTGCCAGCAGCCGGGGGACAGGAGCTTACGAGCAGTACTTC. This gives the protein CASSRGTGAYEQYF.

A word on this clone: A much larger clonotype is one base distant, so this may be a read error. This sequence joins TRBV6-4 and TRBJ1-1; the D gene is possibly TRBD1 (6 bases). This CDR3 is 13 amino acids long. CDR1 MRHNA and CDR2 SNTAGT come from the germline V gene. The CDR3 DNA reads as TGTGCCTGCAGCACCCAACCAGGGGCCGAAGCTTTCTTT. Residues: CACSTQPGAEAFF.

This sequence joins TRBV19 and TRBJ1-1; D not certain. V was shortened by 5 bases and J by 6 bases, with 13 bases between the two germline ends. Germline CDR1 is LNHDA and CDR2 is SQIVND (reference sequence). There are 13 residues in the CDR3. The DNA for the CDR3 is TGTGCCAGTAGTGTAATGGTAGAGTCTGAAGCTTTCTTT. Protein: CASSVMVESEAFF.

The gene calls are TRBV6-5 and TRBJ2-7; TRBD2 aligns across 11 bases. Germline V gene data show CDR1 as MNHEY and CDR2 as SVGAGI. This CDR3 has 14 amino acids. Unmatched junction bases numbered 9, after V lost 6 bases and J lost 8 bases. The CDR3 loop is CASRSALAGVQQYF. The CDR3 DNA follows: TGTGCCAGCAGATCCGCACTAGCGGGAGTGCAGCAGTACTTC.

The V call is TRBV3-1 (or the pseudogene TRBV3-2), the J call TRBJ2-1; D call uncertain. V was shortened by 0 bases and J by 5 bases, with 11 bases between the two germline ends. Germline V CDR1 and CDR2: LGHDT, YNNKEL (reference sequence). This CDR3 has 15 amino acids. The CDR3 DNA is TGTGCCAGCAGCCAAGATTCGGGTGTCCACAATGAGCAGTTCTTC. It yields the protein CASSQDSGVHNEQFF.

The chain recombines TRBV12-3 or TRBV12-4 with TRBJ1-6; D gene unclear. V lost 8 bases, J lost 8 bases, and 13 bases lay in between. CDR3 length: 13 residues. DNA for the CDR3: TGTGCCAGCCGATGGGTGCTAGATTCACCCCTCCACTTT. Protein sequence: CASRWVLDSPLHF.

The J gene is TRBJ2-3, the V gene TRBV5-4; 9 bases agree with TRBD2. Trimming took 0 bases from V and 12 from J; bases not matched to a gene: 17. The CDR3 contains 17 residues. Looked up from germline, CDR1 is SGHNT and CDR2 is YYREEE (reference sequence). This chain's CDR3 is CASSLDTALSSSGTQYF. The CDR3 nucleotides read TGTGCCAGCAGCTTGGATACGGCCCTCTCATCTAGCGGGACACAGTATTTT.

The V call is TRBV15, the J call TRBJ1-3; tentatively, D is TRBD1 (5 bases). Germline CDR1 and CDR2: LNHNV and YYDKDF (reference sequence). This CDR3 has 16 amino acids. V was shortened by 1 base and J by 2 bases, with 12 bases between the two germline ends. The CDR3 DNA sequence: TGTGCCACCAGCAGAGGCGGGGCACGACCTGGAAACACCATATATTTT. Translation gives CATSRGGARPGNTIYF.

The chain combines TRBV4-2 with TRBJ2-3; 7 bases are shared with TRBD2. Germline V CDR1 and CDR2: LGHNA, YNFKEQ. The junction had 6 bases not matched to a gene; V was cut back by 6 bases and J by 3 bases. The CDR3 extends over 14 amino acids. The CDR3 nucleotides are TGTGCCAGCAGGGCGGGAGCTTCGACAGATACGCAGTATTTT. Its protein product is CASRAGASTDTQYF.

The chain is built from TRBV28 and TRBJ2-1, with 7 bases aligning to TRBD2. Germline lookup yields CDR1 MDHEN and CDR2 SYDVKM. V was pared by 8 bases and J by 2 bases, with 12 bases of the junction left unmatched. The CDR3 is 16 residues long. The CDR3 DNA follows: TGTGCCAGCCCCCCCACCCTAGCGGATACCTACAATGAGCAGTTCTTC. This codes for CASPPTLADTYNEQFF. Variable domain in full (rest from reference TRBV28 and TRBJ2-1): DVKVTQSSRYLVKRTGEKVFLECVQDMDHENMFWYRQDPGLGLRLIYFSYDVKMKEKGDIPEGYSVSREKKERFSLILESASTNQTSMYLCASPPTLADTYNEQFFGPGTRLTVL.